This T cell receptor (beta chain) was observed in a study of beta chain features in type 1 diabetes. On average, the one heparinised blood draw given by each donor was 90 to 150 mL. A CD45RO/CCR7/CD25/CD127/CD95/CD27 panel sorted naive, central memory, regulatory and stem cell-like memory CD4+ cells. CDR1 SGHRS and CDR2 YFSETQ come from the germline V gene. The V segment lost 2 bases and the J segment 1 base; nucleotides outside the gene matches: 5. CDR3 size: 15 residues. This clone was seen only a few times. Antigen: not known. General study results and limits: Within each of all four CD4+ subsets, Type 1 diabetes patients had TCRB CDR3s that were moderately but significantly shorter.

All of the isolated RNA was reverse transcribed, so expressed TCRB transcripts were sequenced. Here immunoSEQ multiplex PCR was the method, and the copy in TCRdb shows in-frame clones only, minus some. The table includes some 150,000 clones, roughly 9% detected once. What was sequenced was central memory CD4+ T cells from blood. The chain combines TRBV5-1 with TRBJ2-5; 7 bases align to TRBD1. The source of this sequence is a woman in her twenties or thirties with type 1 diabetes. DNA of the CDR3: TGCGCCAGCAGCTTCACAGGGGCCCTCCAAGAGACCCAGTACTTC. Its translation is CASSFTGALQETQYF. Complete variable domain (other parts from reference TRBV5-1 and TRBJ2-5): KAGVTQTPRYLIKTRGQQVTLSCSPISGHRSVSWYQQTPGQGLQFLFEYFSETQRNKGNFPGRFSGRQFSNSRSEMNVSTLELGDSALYLCASSFTGALQETQYFGPGTRLLVL.